Listed below are T cell receptor beta chains from one sample, sequenced in a study of blood T cell repertoires in COVID-19. This table comes from immunoSEQ multiplex PCR, and its TCRdb copy is limited to in-frame clones, with some not included. Altogether approximately 53,000 clones are present, about 83% being singletons, with the ten largest covering about a sixth. Specimen: peripheral blood. These TCRs come from a middle-aged man with acute or convalescent COVID-19. Each CDR3 is given without its conserved first and last residue. A D gene is named only where the DNA matches it firmly.

j_call	d_call	v_call	cdr3_aa
TRBJ1-2	-	TRBV30	AWSQDSFYGYT
TRBJ1-3	TRBD1	TRBV15	ATSTDRLGNTIY
TRBJ1-5	-	TRBV4-2	ASSQDELQPQH
TRBJ1-5	-	TRBV5-5	ASSQTGGNQPQH
TRBJ1-1	-	TRBV7-9	ASSFGGAYTEAF
TRBJ2-1	TRBD2	TRBV18	ASSPSGTSGGSYNEQF
TRBJ1-2	TRBD1	TRBV5-1	ASSLGQGNYGYT
TRBJ1-1	-	TRBV30	AWRLTGSAAAEAF
TRBJ2-2	TRBD2	TRBV14	ASSQVLAGSGELF
TRBJ1-3	TRBD1	TRBV5-8	ASSSDRGNTIY
TRBJ2-5	-	TRBV5-5	ASSLEGQTIQETQY
TRBJ2-6	-	TRBV24-1	ATSDPQRTGANVLT
TRBJ2-7	-	TRBV2	ASRASQSSYEQY
TRBJ2-1	-	TRBV11-3	ASSLNSPNEQF
TRBJ1-2	TRBD1	TRBV6-5	ASDGTGALYGYT
TRBJ2-5	-	TRBV11-2	ASISPTGTQY
TRBJ2-1	TRBD2	TRBV9	ASSVVSASGDYEQF
TRBJ2-5	TRBD2	TRBV5-1	ASSLGLAAFGEETQY
TRBJ2-6	-	TRBV15	ATSRDRTRSGANVLT
TRBJ1-2	-	TRBV19	ASSIEGYGYT
TRBJ2-7	-	TRBV10-3	AISGTAYEQY
TRBJ1-2	-	TRBV7-2	ASSFNSLGYT
TRBJ2-2	TRBD2	TRBV7-2	ASSLASSGVRTGELF
TRBJ1-5	-	TRBV19	ASSVQAGNQPQH
TRBJ2-6	-	TRBV19	ASSSQGVGANVLT
TRBJ2-7	-	TRBV12-3/TRBV12-4	ASRGSKQY
TRBJ2-5	-	TRBV3-1/TRBV3-2	ASSQRGWGETQY